The clone carrying this TCR beta chain was seen many times. Its antigen is unidentified. TCRdb ran MiXCR on the 5' RACE reads and lists one entry per CDR3 protein. Altogether around 23,000 distinct CDR3 sequences are present, 5% to 7.5% being singletons, with the ten largest covering approximately 10%. Regarding time point: sample taken at primary tumor resection. Whole RNA came from tumor, nontumor lung or frozen PBMC and was sequenced without being sorted. The data were obtained in a study of spatial heterogeneity in lung cancer. Study-level background: As counted in raw reads, each unique TCR and UMI combination appeared more than ten times on average.

Study-wide results and limits: Tumor mutation counts were tracked by expanded intratumoral alpha and beta TCR counts.

This clonotype originated in a male donor with early-stage non-small cell lung cancer. The sample was lung tumor tissue, taken at surgery.

In DNA, the CDR3 is TGTGCCAGCAGTTTCAGACAGTTCAATCAGCCCCAGCATTTT. Its protein product is CASSFRQFNQPQHF. The J gene is TRBJ1-5, the V gene TRBV6-2 or TRBV6-3; a weak D match, TRBD1 (5 bases). V shed 4 bases and J shed 3 bases, with 10 bases lying between them. CDR1 is MNHEY, CDR2 SVGEGT, per germline. The CDR3 totals 14 residues.